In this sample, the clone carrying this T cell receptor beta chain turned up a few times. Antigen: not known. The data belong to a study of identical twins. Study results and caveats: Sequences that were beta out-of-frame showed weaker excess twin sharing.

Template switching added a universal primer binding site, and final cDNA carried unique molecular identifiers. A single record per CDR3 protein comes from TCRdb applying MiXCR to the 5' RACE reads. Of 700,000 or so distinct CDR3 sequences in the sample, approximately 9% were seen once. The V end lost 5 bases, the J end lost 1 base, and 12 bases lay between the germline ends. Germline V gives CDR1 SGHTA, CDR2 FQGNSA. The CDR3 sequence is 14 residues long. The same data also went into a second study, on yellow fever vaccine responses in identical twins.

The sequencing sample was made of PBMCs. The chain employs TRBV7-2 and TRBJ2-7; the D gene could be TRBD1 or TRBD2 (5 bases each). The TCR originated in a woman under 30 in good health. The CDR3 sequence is CASSEGQHSYEQYF. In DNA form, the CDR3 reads TGTGCCAGCAGCGAGGGGCAGCATTCCTACGAGCAGTACTTC.